The 28 T cell receptor beta chains given below trace back to one sample, sequenced in a study of CD8 T cells in ankylosing spondylitis. TCRdb used MiXCR to reprocess the 5' RACE reads, holding one entry per CDR3 protein. The table shows hundreds of thousands of distinct CDR3 sequences, with roughly a quarter occurring only once. For these receptors, no antigen is known. Findings and caveats of the study: A motif in TCR beta, a set of under ten highly homologous variants, appeared characteristic of ankylosing spondylitis blood.

Material: blood, either unsorted or a sorted T cell fraction (not recorded which). The source is a male donor with ankylosing spondylitis.

The chain links TRBV7-8 to TRBJ1-4; 10 bases line up with TRBD1. The CDR3 loop spans 16 amino acids. CDR1 and CDR2 (germline): SGHVS, FQNEAQ. The J segment lost 6 bases and the V segment lost 1 base, leaving 5 bases of the junction unmatched. The CDR3 loop reads CASSLVGGTGDEKLFF. In nucleotides, the CDR3 is TGTGCCAGCAGCTTAGTGGGGGGGACAGGGGATGAAAAACTGTTTTTT. Full variable domain (outside the CDR3, taken from reference TRBV7-8 and TRBJ1-4): GAGVSQSPRYKVAKRGQDVALRCDPISGHVSLFWYQQALGQGPEFLTYFQNEAQLDKSGLPSDRFFAERPEGSVSTLKIQRTQQEDSAVYLCASSLVGGTGDEKLFFGSGTQLSVL.

This sequence joins TRBV4-2 and TRBJ2-3, with D unresolved. The CDR3 runs 15 residues. Trimming removed 0 bases at V and 0 bases at J, with 7 bases between. Germline V gives CDR1 LGHNA, CDR2 YNFKEQ. This chain's CDR3 is CASSQEGSSTDTQYF. CDR3 DNA: TGTGCCAGCAGCCAAGAGGGGTCTAGCACAGATACGCAGTATTTT.

The chain combines TRBV7-9 with TRBJ1-6; D is ambiguous. Looked up from germline, CDR1 is SEHNR and CDR2 is FQNEAQ (reference sequence). The CDR3 totals 17 residues. V was shortened by 4 bases and J by 0 bases, with 13 bases between the two germline ends. CDR3: CASSSPPGSSYNSPLHF. Here the CDR3 DNA reads TGTGCCAGCAGCTCGCCCCCCGGTAGCTCCTATAATTCACCCCTCCACTTT.

This clonotype occurred a few times. This chain links TRBV5-1 with TRBJ1-4; D uncertain. This CDR3 spans 14 amino acids. With 0 bases removed from V and 5 bases from J, the gap between germline ends came to 8 bases. Germline V gives CDR1 SGHRS, CDR2 YFSETQ. For the CDR3, the DNA is TGCGCCAGCAGCTTGGCCCCCTCGAATGAAAAACTGTTTTTT. It is translated as CASSLAPSNEKLFF.

This rearrangement joins TRBV11-2 to TRBJ1-5; D is uncertain. Germline V gene lookup returns CDR1 SGHAT and CDR2 FQNNGV. This CDR3 comprises 14 residues. With 3 bases removed from V and 2 bases from J, the gap between germline ends came to 8 bases. CDR3 sequence: CASSLGIGNQPQHF. CDR3 in DNA: TGTGCCAGCAGCTTGGGAATAGGCAATCAGCCCCAGCATTTT.

The sample holds a few counts of this clonotype. V gene TRBV7-9 combines with J gene TRBJ2-1; 8 positions match TRBD2. The CDR3 loop spans 15 amino acids. Germline lookup yields CDR1 SEHNR and CDR2 FQNEAQ (reference sequence). V was pared by 5 bases and J by 1 base, with 4 bases of the junction left unmatched. The CDR3 is CASSPSGQSYNEQFF. DNA for the CDR3: TGTGCCAGCAGCCCTAGCGGGCAGTCCTACAATGAGCAGTTCTTC. Using reference TRBV7-9 and TRBJ2-1 for the parts outside the CDR3, the full variable domain is DTGVSQNPRHKITKRGQNVTFRCDPISEHNRLYWYRQTLGQGPEFLTYFQNEAQLEKSRLLSDRFSAERPKGSFSTLEIQRTEQGDSAMYLCASSPSGQSYNEQFFGPGTRLTVL.

The chain combines TRBV28 with TRBJ2-3; weak D call: TRBD1 (6 bases). Trimming stripped 7 bases from V and 2 bases from J, with 10 bases between. The CDR3 extends over 13 amino acids. Germline CDR1 MDHEN, CDR2 SYDVKM. CDR3 nucleotide sequence: TGTGCCAGCAATACAGGGAACACAGATACGCAGTATTTT. Protein product: CASNTGNTDTQYF.

This rearrangement joins TRBV11-2 to TRBJ1-2; a weak D match, TRBD1 (6 bases). Germline V gene data show CDR1 as SGHAT and CDR2 as FQNNGV. The CDR3 runs 13 residues. V was shortened by 8 bases and J by 1 base, with 11 bases between the two germline ends. CDR3 residues: CASRQDLNYGYTF. The DNA for the CDR3 is TGTGCCAGCCGACAGGACCTTAACTATGGCTACACCTTC.

This clonotype was recorded a few times. DNA of the CDR3: TGCGCCAGCAGCCAAGTCCGACAGGGCGGCACCGGGGAGCTGTTTTTT. Its protein product is CASSQVRQGGTGELFF. The rearrangement joins TRBV4-1 to TRBJ2-2; 7 nucleotides align to TRBD1. The germline gives CDR1 MGHRA, CDR2 YSYEKL. The CDR3 extends over 16 amino acids. Unmatched junction bases numbered 6, after V lost 1 base and J lost 4 bases.

This chain joins TRBV29-1 and TRBJ2-3; D is ambiguous. Looked up from germline, CDR1 is SQVTM and CDR2 is ANQGSEA. The CDR3 is made up of 14 amino acids. Trimming took 6 bases from V and 2 from J, leaving 15 bases between them. The CDR3 DNA sequence: TGCAGCGTCATACAAGCGACCTCCACAGATACGCAGTATTTT. This sequence encodes CSVIQATSTDTQYF.

V usage is TRBV12-3 or TRBV12-4 and J usage is TRBJ1-6; D perhaps matches TRBD1 (5 bases). Trimming took off 6 bases at V and 1 base at J, with 10 bases between the two ends. This CDR3 has 15 amino acids. The CDR3 nucleotides read TGTGCCAGCAGCCCCGGGGCGTCCTATAATTCACCCCTCCACTTT. Its protein product is CASSPGASYNSPLHF.

A few counts support this clonotype. This chain links TRBV13 with TRBJ2-3; weak D call: TRBD1 (6 bases). The CDR3 sequence is 14 residues long. Trimming cost V 3 bases and J 5 bases, with 12 bases left between them. Germline V gene data show CDR1 as PRHDT and CDR2 as FYEKMQ (reference sequence). The CDR3 DNA follows: TGTGCCAGCAGCTTCTCCGACAGGAGAGATACGCAGTATTTT. It specifies CASSFSDRRDTQYF. Combining the CDR3 with reference TRBV13 and TRBJ2-3 gives the whole variable domain AAGVIQSPRHLIKEKRETATLKCYPIPRHDTVYWYQQGPGQDPQFLISFYEKMQSDKGSIPDRFSAQQFSDYHSELNMSSLELGDSALYFCASSFSDRRDTQYFGPGTRLTVL.

V and J are TRBV7-2 and TRBJ1-3; 8 bases align to TRBD1. The trim removed 3 bases at V and 6 bases at J, leaving 7 bases unmatched. The CDR3 length is 15 residues. Germline CDR1 and CDR2: SGHTA and FQGNSA. The CDR3 protein is CASSLDRVLSNTIYF. In DNA form, the CDR3 reads TGTGCCAGCAGCTTGGACAGGGTTCTTTCAAACACCATATATTTT.

V usage is TRBV12-3 or TRBV12-4 and J usage is TRBJ2-1; D is possibly TRBD1 or TRBD2 (5 bases each). This CDR3 has 12 residues. The ends were cut back, 6 bases at V and 10 bases at J, with 13 bases in the middle. CDR3 residues: CASSRGTREQFF. CDR3 in DNA: TGTGCCAGCAGCCGGGGCACAAGGGAGCAGTTCTTC.

This clonotype showed up many times. The V and J genes are TRBV25-1 and TRBJ2-2; D may be TRBD1 (6 bases). In germline, CDR1 is MGHDK, CDR2 SYGVNS. The CDR3 is 15 residues long. Deletions cut 6 bases from V and 0 bases from J, with 11 bases between. The CDR3: CASSSGTTNTGELFF. The DNA for the CDR3 is TGTGCCAGCAGCTCCGGGACAACGAACACCGGGGAGCTGTTTTTT.

The chain links TRBV27 to TRBJ2-4; the match to TRBD2 covers 11 bases. The CDR3 length is 15 residues. The germline gives CDR1 MNHEY, CDR2 SMNVEV (reference sequence). V shed 6 bases, J shed 9 bases, and the junction held 10 bases outside the gene matches. CDR3 bases: TGTGCCAGCAGGATTAGCGGGAGGGATTGGGGCATTCAGTACTTC. This codes for CASRISGRDWGIQYF.

The chain carries TRBV10-3 and TRBJ1-1; D is possibly TRBD1 (6 bases). Germline lookup yields CDR1 ENHRY and CDR2 SYGVKD. The CDR3 contains 14 residues. Trimming removed 8 bases from V and 4 bases from J, with 17 bases in between. The CDR3 here is CAIGGRGQSTEAFF. In DNA, the CDR3 is TGTGCCATCGGGGGGAGAGGACAGAGCACTGAAGCTTTCTTT.

This clonotype was counted between two and nine times. The gene calls are TRBV11-1 and TRBJ1-2; 7 bases match TRBD1. Germline V gene lookup returns CDR1 SGHAT and CDR2 FQDESV (reference sequence). The CDR3 sequence is 13 residues long. Trimming took 5 bases from V and 8 from J; bases not matched to a gene: 8. The CDR3 DNA reads as TGTGCCAGCAGCCCCGACAGGGATCGAGGCTACACCTTC. Translating gives CASSPDRDRGYTF.

The V gene is TRBV5-4, the J gene TRBJ1-6; 7 nucleotides match TRBD1. The trim removed 4 bases at V and 7 bases at J, leaving 5 bases unmatched. The CDR3 runs 14 residues. From germline, CDR1 is SGHNT and CDR2 YYREEE (reference sequence). The CDR3 DNA reads TGTGCCAGCAGCCGGGACAGTGTAAATTCACCCCTCCACTTT. Its translation is CASSRDSVNSPLHF.

This clonotype has only a few counts. The gene calls are TRBV10-1 and TRBJ1-2; no reliable D call. This CDR3 has 13 residues. V was pared by 2 bases and J by 5 bases, with 9 bases between. Looked up from germline, CDR1 is WNHNN and CDR2 is SYGVQD (reference sequence). The CDR3 loop is CASSEDRRYGYTF. CDR3 nucleotide sequence: TGCGCCAGCAGTGAGGACCGGAGGTATGGCTACACCTTC.

This sequence joins TRBV7-8 and TRBJ2-1; D might be TRBD1 (5 bases). CDR3 length: 15 amino acids. The germline CDR1 and CDR2 sequences are SGHVS and FQNEAQ. Trimming left V 5 bases short and J 1 base short, with 12 bases between. This CDR3 reads CASSPRQLSYNEQFF. The DNA for the CDR3 is TGTGCCAGCAGCCCCAGACAGTTATCCTACAATGAGCAGTTCTTC.

This clonotype was recorded only once. This rearrangement joins TRBV20-1 to TRBJ1-5, with TRBD1 identical over 7 bases. The CDR3 loop spans 17 amino acids. After removal of 6 bases from V and 0 bases from J, the junction contained 14 bases not matched to a gene. Per germline, CDR1 DFQATT and CDR2 SNEGSKA (reference sequence). The chain's CDR3 is CSARTGTETYSNQPQHF. CDR3 nucleotides: TGCAGTGCCCGCACCGGGACAGAAACCTATAGCAATCAGCCCCAGCATTTT.

This chain joins TRBV30 and TRBJ1-2; D is perhaps TRBD1 (5 bases). Germline CDR1 and CDR2: GTSNPN and SVGIG (reference sequence). The CDR3 runs 14 residues. V lost 3 bases, J lost 4 bases, and 15 bases lay in between. CDR3 nucleotides: TGTGCCTGGAGGATACGGGGGTTGCCCTATGGCTACACCTTC. Translated: CAWRIRGLPYGYTF.

This clonotype was seen only once. This chain connects TRBV12-3 or TRBV12-4 to TRBJ2-5; either TRBD1 or TRBD2 may supply D (8 bases each). CDR3 length equals 15 residues. V lost 6 bases and J 5 bases, leaving 19 bases between the germline ends. CDR3 in DNA: TGTGCCAGCAGAATAGCGGGAACAGGGGGGGAGACCCAGTACTTC. Amino acids: CASRIAGTGGETQYF.

Comment on this clonotype: One end of the junction is discordant with germline, which a read error may explain. This chain links TRBV7-2 with TRBJ1-5; no definite D call. This CDR3 region has 17 residues. CDR1 SGHTA and CDR2 FQGNSA come from the germline V gene. The CDR3 DNA follows: TGTGCCAGCAGCTTAGTTGGGCAGCCCGTGGGCAATCAGCCACAGCATTTT. Translated, it gives CASSLVGQPVGNQPQHF. Full variable domain (rest looked up from reference TRBV7-2 and TRBJ1-5): GAGVSQSPSNKVTEKGKDVELRCDPISGHTALYWYRQSLGQGLEFLIYFQGNSAPDKSGLPSDRFSAERTGGSVSTLTIQRTQQEDSAVYLCASSLVGQPVGNQPQHFGDGTRLSIL.

This clonotype has a handful of counts. The V gene is TRBV3-1, the J gene TRBJ2-1; 8 nucleotides match TRBD2. Germline CDR1 and CDR2: LGHDT and YNNKEL (reference sequence). The CDR3 spans 14 residues. The trim removed 1 base at V and 5 bases at J, leaving 1 base unmatched. The CDR3 DNA reads as TGTGCCAGCAGCCAAGGAGCGGGAGACAATGAGCAGTTCTTC. This translates into CASSQGAGDNEQFF.

This sequence joins TRBV2 and TRBJ2-5; no firm D call. CDR1 is SNHLY and CDR2 is FYNNEI in the germline V gene. Deletions cut 4 bases from V and 5 bases from J, with 14 bases between. CDR3 length equals 14 residues. CDR3 region: CASSGQVVGETQYF. The CDR3 nucleotides are TGTGCCAGCAGTGGGCAAGTGGTCGGTGAGACCCAGTACTTC.

V and J are TRBV2 and TRBJ2-1; D is tentatively TRBD1 or TRBD2 (5 bases each). Per the germline V gene, CDR1 is SNHLY and CDR2 is FYNNEI. The CDR3 has 14 residues. V lost 4 bases and J 5 bases, leaving 12 bases between the germline ends. CDR3 DNA: TGTGCCAGCAGTGGGGACGGCCTCAACAATGAGCAGTTCTTC. This sequence encodes CASSGDGLNNEQFF.